Described below is a single T cell receptor (beta chain) sequence and its context. Its specificity is not known. One junction end disagrees with the germline gene, perhaps due to a read error. Via MiXCR, TCRdb re-called the reads, giving one row per CDR3 protein. This table has hundreds of thousands of distinct CDR3 sequences, 20% to 30% appearing once. This CDR3 has 14 amino acids. In germline, CDR1 is MNHEY, CDR2 SMNVEV (reference sequence). This sample is drawn from a study of T cell repertoires in cytomegalovirus infection. Study-level results: Using cumulative public TCR beta family frequency, the authors identified those who carried CMV together with the relevant HLA.

The TCR sequence derives from a human donor in good health (CMV status not recorded). Some clones in this sample may be carry-over from other donors' samples. The chain links TRBV27 to TRBJ2-2, with D perhaps TRBD1 (6 bases). Sequenced input: CD8+ T cells from PBMCs. CDR3 bases: TGTGCCAACAGTTCCGGACAGCACACCGGGGAGCTGTTTTTT. Translating it yields CANSSGQHTGELFF.